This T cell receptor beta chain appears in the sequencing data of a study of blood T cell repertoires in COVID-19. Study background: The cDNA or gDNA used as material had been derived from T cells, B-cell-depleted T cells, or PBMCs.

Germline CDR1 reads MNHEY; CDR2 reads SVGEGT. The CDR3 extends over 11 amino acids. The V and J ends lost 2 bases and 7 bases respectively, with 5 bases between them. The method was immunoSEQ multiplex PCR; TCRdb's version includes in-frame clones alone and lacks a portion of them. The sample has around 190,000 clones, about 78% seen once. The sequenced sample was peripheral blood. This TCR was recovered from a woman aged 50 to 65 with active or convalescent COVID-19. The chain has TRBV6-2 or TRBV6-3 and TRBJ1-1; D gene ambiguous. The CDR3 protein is CASSYPSEAFF. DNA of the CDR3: TGTGCCAGCAGTTACCCTAGTGAAGCTTTCTTT.